Below, 4 T cell receptor beta chains from the same sample are listed, as sequenced in a study of blood T cells in healthy people across ages. The authors ran a second PCR of about 7 to 11 cycles using a sample-barcoded 5' primer and a J-beta primer mix. MiXCR was run by TCRdb on the 5' RACE reads, yielding one entry per CDR3 protein. The sample has 730,000 or so distinct CDR3 sequences; around two fifths are singletons. The material sequenced was blood. These TCRs come from an elderly man in good health.

This chain joins TRBV6-6 and TRBJ2-7; possible D gene TRBD1, 5 bases. The assigned J gene may be wrong: the sequence end matches TRBJ2-5 better. The CDR3 runs 12 residues. CDR1 is MNHNY and CDR2 is SVGAGI in the germline V gene (reference sequence). The CDR3 DNA follows: TGTGCCACCACGCAGGGTGGCGAGACCCAGTACTTC. Amino acid sequence: CATTQGGETQYF.

The J gene is TRBJ2-5, the V gene TRBV4-2; no clear D. The CDR3 is 15 residues long. Trimming cost V 0 bases and J 1 base, with 9 bases left between them. The germline CDR1 and CDR2 sequences are LGHNA and YNFKEQ. CDR3 amino acids: CASSQDTAAQETQYF. In DNA form, the CDR3 reads TGTGCCAGCAGCCAAGATACGGCTGCCCAAGAGACCCAGTACTTC.

The rearrangement uses TRBV2 and TRBJ2-2; weak D call: TRBD2 (5 bases). Germline V lookup: CDR1 SNHLY, CDR2 FYNNEI. V was trimmed by 1 base and J by 6 bases, leaving 6 bases between them. CDR3 length: 13 amino acids. The CDR3 loop is CASSEGGSGELFF. As DNA, the CDR3 is TGTGCCAGCAGTGAAGGCGGGTCCGGGGAGCTGTTTTTT.

This clonotype appeared many times. This chain uses TRBV29-1 with TRBJ2-7; the D is unclear. The germline V and J ends were trimmed by 5 bases and 0 bases, with 5 bases remaining between them. The CDR3 runs to 11 residues. Germline V CDR1 and CDR2: SQVTM, ANQGSEA. CDR3 in amino acids: CSVRSSYEQYF. DNA of the CDR3: TGCAGCGTTAGAAGCTCCTACGAGCAGTACTTC.